Below, 21 T cell receptor beta chains from the same sample are listed, as sequenced in a study of blood T cell repertoires in COVID-19. Sequencing was performed with immunoSEQ multiplex PCR; in TCRdb, only in-frame clones are kept and a portion is missing. The table includes 400,000 to 450,000 clones, around 89% detected once. The sample consisted of PBMCs or T cells enriched from blood (not recorded which). Receptors originate from a man younger than 40 who had recovered from COVID-19.

CDR3 residues: CASRAGTGVSEAFF. The CDR3 DNA sequence: TGTGCCAGCAGGGCCGGGACAGGGGTTTCCGAAGCTTTCTTT. V usage is TRBV6-5 and J usage is TRBJ1-1; 10 nucleotides align to TRBD1. Germline loops: CDR1 MNHEY, CDR2 SVGAGI. This CDR3 comprises 14 residues. Losses at the gene ends were 6 bases for V and 8 bases for J; bases not matched to a gene: 9.

This chain joins TRBV4-2 and TRBJ2-1, with a possible D match to TRBD2 (5 bases). V was trimmed by 4 bases and J by 9 bases, leaving 16 bases between them. Per the germline V gene, CDR1 is LGHNA and CDR2 is YNFKEQ. This CDR3 has 14 residues. The CDR3 protein is CASSPARERGEQFF. CDR3 nucleotide sequence: TGTGCCAGCAGCCCGGCGAGGGAGCGAGGTGAGCAGTTCTTC.

The chain couples TRBV5-4 to TRBJ2-5; D is undetermined. Germline CDR1 is SGHNT and CDR2 is YYREEE (reference sequence). The CDR3 consists of 14 residues. Trimming left V 0 bases short and J 2 bases short, with 8 bases between. The CDR3 nucleotides are TGTGCCAGCAGCTTGGGCGAGGCACAAGAGACCCAGTACTTC. Translation gives CASSLGEAQETQYF.

With regard to this clone: This sample also contains other DNA sequences that code for the same CDR3. The chain joins TRBV5-1 to TRBJ2-1; TRBD2 might be the D (5 bases). Germline CDR1 is SGHRS and CDR2 is YFSETQ. Trimming left V 0 bases short and J 1 base short, with 8 bases between. The CDR3 covers 15 residues. The CDR3 loop reads CASSLASGSYNEQFF. CDR3 coding DNA: TGCGCCAGCAGCTTGGCCAGCGGTTCCTACAATGAGCAGTTCTTC.

CDR3 region: CASSLDREETQYF. The CDR3 DNA sequence: TGTGCCAGCAGTCTAGACAGGGAAGAGACCCAGTACTTC. This sequence joins TRBV28 and TRBJ2-5; 7 bases are a match to TRBD1. This CDR3 spans 13 amino acids. Germline assignment: CDR1 MDHEN and CDR2 SYDVKM. V gave up 5 bases and J gave up 3 bases; unmatched junction bases: 3.

The genes are TRBV18 and TRBJ1-1; 11 nucleotides match TRBD1. The CDR3 sequence is 14 residues long. V lost 3 bases and J lost 6; bases outside the gene matches: 3. Germline V gene data show CDR1 as KGHSH and CDR2 as LQKENI. CDR3 amino acids: CASSPGQGESEAFF. Written as DNA, the CDR3 is TGTGCCAGCTCACCGGGACAGGGGGAGTCTGAAGCTTTCTTT.

This clone was observed once. In DNA form, the CDR3 reads TGTGCCAGCAGCCAACGGACTAGCGGGAGGTACCAAGAGACCCAGTACTTC. Its translation: CASSQRTSGRYQETQYF. The chain carries TRBV11-2 and TRBJ2-5; 14 positions agree with TRBD2. Germline V gene data show CDR1 as SGHAT and CDR2 as FQNNGV. J lost 0 bases, V lost 5 bases, and 5 bases had no gene match. The CDR3 loop spans 17 amino acids.

The chain couples TRBV5-8 to TRBJ1-5, with a tentative D call TRBD1 (5 bases). The V end lost 0 bases, the J end lost 3 bases, and 7 bases lay between the germline ends. Germline CDR1 reads SGHTS; CDR2 reads YDEGEE. The CDR3 runs 14 residues. The CDR3 region is CASSLAGINQPQHF. The CDR3 nucleotides are TGTGCCAGCAGCTTGGCAGGGATCAATCAGCCCCAGCATTTT.

V and J are TRBV2 and TRBJ2-3, with TRBD2 matching 9 bases. From germline, CDR1 is SNHLY and CDR2 FYNNEI. Trimming cost V 4 bases and J 4 bases; bases outside gene matches: 6. CDR3 length: 15 amino acids. The CDR3 loop reads CASSVLAGVADTQYF. Here the CDR3 DNA reads TGTGCCAGCAGTGTCTTAGCGGGAGTCGCAGATACGCAGTATTTT. The full variable domain, its missing parts supplied by reference TRBV2 and TRBJ2-3, is EPEVTQTPSHQVTQMGQEVILRCVPISNHLYFYWYRQILGQKVEFLVSFYNNEISEKSEIFDDQFSVERPDGSNFTLKIRSTKLEDSAMYFCASSVLAGVADTQYFGPGTRLTVL.

This chain connects TRBV19 to TRBJ1-5, with 8 bases matching TRBD1. The CDR3 has 15 amino acids. Germline CDR1 and CDR2: LNHDA and SQIVND (reference sequence). Germline trimming cut 6 bases from V and 11 bases from J; bases unmatched to any gene: 15. In nucleotides, the CDR3 is TGTGCCAGTAGCCTAGAAGACAGGGGTGGTAGGGCCCAGCATTTT. This codes for CASSLEDRGGRAQHF.

V gene TRBV18 combines with J gene TRBJ2-7, with a possible D match to TRBD1 (5 bases). Trimming left V 5 bases short and J 2 bases short, with 16 bases between. Germline assignment: CDR1 KGHSH and CDR2 LQKENI. CDR3 length: 15 amino acids. CDR3 sequence (DNA): TGTGCCAGCTCAGTGTTGGGTGACAGCCCCTACGAGCAGTACTTC. Amino acids: CASSVLGDSPYEQYF.

The rearrangement joins TRBV10-3 to TRBJ1-3; 7 bases agree with TRBD1. The CDR3 is made up of 17 amino acids. Germline V gene data show CDR1 as ENHRY and CDR2 as SYGVKD. Trimming cost V 3 bases and J 0 bases; bases outside gene matches: 8. CDR3 protein: CAISEWGQGDSGNTIYF. Written as DNA, the CDR3 is TGTGCCATCAGTGAATGGGGGCAGGGGGACTCTGGAAACACCATATATTTT.

This clone was found once. The V gene is TRBV10-3, the J gene TRBJ2-4, with 7 bases matching TRBD1. The CDR3 runs 14 residues. The germline V gene has CDR1 ENHRY and CDR2 SYGVKD. V lost 8 bases to trimming and J lost 0 bases; unmatched junction nucleotides: 4. The CDR3 nucleotides read TGTGCCATCCGGGACAGCCTAGCCAAAAACATTCAGTACTTC. Amino acids: CAIRDSLAKNIQYF.

The rearrangement links TRBV24-1 to TRBJ1-5; D might be TRBD1 (6 bases). Trimming removed 4 bases from V and 4 bases from J, with 10 bases in between. The CDR3 spans 14 residues. The germline CDR1 and CDR2 sequences are KGHDR and SFDVKD. CDR3 coding DNA: TGTGCCACCAGTGACCTAAGGGGGAATCAGCCCCAGCATTTT. Protein product: CATSDLRGNQPQHF.

The V and J genes are TRBV9 and TRBJ2-3, with 11 bases identical to TRBD2. Germline V CDR1 and CDR2: SGDLS, YYNGEE. The CDR3 is 15 residues long. The V gene end was trimmed by 3 bases and the J gene end by 6 bases; junction bases not matched to a gene: 6. The CDR3 nucleotides are TGTGCCAGCAGCGCGCGACTAGCGGGATTTGATACGCAGTATTTT. It encodes CASSARLAGFDTQYF.

V and J are TRBV27 and TRBJ1-5; D remains ambiguous. V was pared by 8 bases and J by 1 base, with 15 bases between. The germline V gene has CDR1 MNHEY and CDR2 SMNVEV (reference sequence). This CDR3 is 15 amino acids long. The CDR3 DNA reads TGTGCCAGCGGCATGATGGGCGTGAGCAATCAGCCCCAGCATTTT. It yields the protein CASGMMGVSNQPQHF.

In DNA, the CDR3 is TGTGCCAGCAGTTCGGGACTAGCAGGCGAGCAGTACTTC. Translation gives CASSSGLAGEQYF. The J gene is TRBJ2-7, the V gene TRBV27; 9 bases agree with TRBD2. Germline CDR1 and CDR2: MNHEY and SMNVEV (reference sequence). Losses at the gene ends were 4 bases for V and 6 bases for J; bases not matched to a gene: 4. This CDR3 comprises 13 residues.

J is TRBJ2-3 and V is TRBV4-1; 10 nucleotides align to TRBD1. The germline gives CDR1 MGHRA, CDR2 YSYEKL. The junction had 13 bases not matched to a gene; V was cut back by 4 bases and J by 6 bases. The CDR3 is made up of 17 amino acids. CDR3 in DNA: TGCGCCAGCAGCCCACAAATGGGGACAGGGGCAGGGGATACGCAGTATTTT. This translates into CASSPQMGTGAGDTQYF.

The gene calls are TRBV30 and TRBJ1-2; 7 bases line up with TRBD1. V trimming: 5 bases; J trimming: 6 bases; junction bases outside the gene matches: 3. CDR3 length: 11 amino acids. In germline, CDR1 is GTSNPN, CDR2 SVGIG (reference sequence). The CDR3 coding sequence is TGTGCCTGGTCGACAGGGAATGGCTACACCTTC. This codes for CAWSTGNGYTF.

CDR3 DNA sequence: TGTGCCAGTAGTATATCCGGAGCCACCTACGAGCAGTACTTC. Its protein is CASSISGATYEQYF. This chain uses TRBV19 with TRBJ2-7; no reliable D call. CDR1 LNHDA and CDR2 SQIVND come from the germline V gene (reference sequence). CDR3 length: 14 amino acids. Between the trimmed V and J ends, which lost 2 bases and 2 bases, there was a span of 10 bases.

The chain links TRBV3-1 (or the pseudogene TRBV3-2) to TRBJ2-2; 9 bases map to TRBD2. Germline values: CDR1 LGHDT, CDR2 YNNKEL (reference sequence). Trimming took 1 base from V and 9 from J; bases not matched to a gene: 9. The CDR3 is made up of 16 amino acids. CDR3 amino acids: CASSQVLAGFRRELFF. In nucleotides, the CDR3 is TGTGCCAGCAGCCAAGTGCTAGCGGGATTTCGCAGGGAGCTGTTTTTT.